A single sample is the source of the 2 T cell receptor beta chains below, sequenced in a study of T cells in Graves' hyperthyroidism and ophthalmopathy. There were TCR beta CDR3 regions amplified from RNA transcripts. First-round RT-PCR of the TCR CDR3 relied on the HTBI primer set. A single record per CDR3 protein comes from TCRdb applying MiXCR to the multiplex PCR reads. The sample lists roughly 150,000 distinct CDR3 sequences, about 9.4% occurring once. Sample: blood. The receptors originated from a woman aged 18 to 35 with Graves' hyperthyroidism that later progressed to Graves' ophthalmopathy.

This clonotype was detected ten times or more. CDR3 amino acids: CSALLTSGQETQYF. DNA for the CDR3: TGCAGTGCTCTTCTTACTAGCGGCCAAGAGACCCAGTACTTC. This chain joins TRBV20-1 and TRBJ2-5; 8 bases agree with TRBD2. CDR3 length equals 14 residues. Germline V gene sequence: CDR1 DFQATT, CDR2 SNEGSKA (reference sequence). V lost 5 bases to trimming and J lost 1 base; unmatched junction nucleotides: 6.

Comment on this clonotype: Given a much more abundant clone one base away, this may be a read error. This chain uses TRBV30 with TRBJ1-2; D is unclear. Per germline, CDR1 GTSNPN and CDR2 SVGIG (reference sequence). The CDR3 is 11 residues long. V lost 2 bases and J 9 bases, leaving 10 bases between the germline ends. The CDR3 region is CAWSKGGCYTF. The CDR3 DNA sequence: TGTGCCTGGAGTAAGGGTGGGTGCTACACCTTC.